Below are 21 T cell receptor beta chains sequenced from a single sample in a study of shared T cell receptors in the human thymus. Only in-frame clones appear in the TCRdb table, and some are missing; sequencing was by immunoSEQ multiplex PCR. Of roughly 660,000 clones listed, over 75% are singletons. These sequences were also reported in another study, on human thymus T cells.

Sequencing was done on a sample of thymocytes. These TCRs come from a boy younger than two with a congenital heart defect.

The rearrangement uses TRBV4-3 and TRBJ1-3, with D uncertain. Germline CDR1 is LGHNA and CDR2 is YSLEER. There are 15 residues in the CDR3. Between the trimmed V and J ends, which lost 1 base and 2 bases, there was a span of 9 bases. The CDR3 coding sequence is TGCGCCAGCAGCCAAGTAGCCCGGCCTGGAAACACCATATATTTT. It specifies CASSQVARPGNTIYF.

J is TRBJ1-5 and V is TRBV19, with TRBD1 identical over 8 bases. V trimming: 6 bases; J trimming: 1 base; junction bases outside the gene matches: 8. In germline, CDR1 is LNHDA, CDR2 SQIVND (reference sequence). The CDR3 has 16 residues. The DNA for the CDR3 is TGTGCCAGTAGCTACTCAGGGGGCGGAAGCAATCAGCCCCAGCATTTT. This translates into CASSYSGGGSNQPQHF. The entire variable domain, with the rest obtained from reference TRBV19 and TRBJ1-5, is as follows: DGGITQSPKYLFRKEGQNVTLSCEQNLNHDAMYWYRQDPGQGLRLIYYSQIVNDFQKGDIAEGYSVSREKKESFPLTVTSAQKNPTAFYLCASSYSGGGSNQPQHFGDGTRLSIL.

The chain joins TRBV6-1 to TRBJ1-5; TRBD1 might be the D (6 bases). Germline V gene sequence: CDR1 MNHNS, CDR2 SASEGT. The V gene lost 2 bases and the J gene lost 4 bases, with 12 bases spanning the gap. This CDR3 comprises 15 residues. Here the CDR3 DNA reads TGTGCCAGCAGTGAACGGTCAGGGGAAAATCAGCCCCAGCATTTT. This codes for CASSERSGENQPQHF.

The chain couples TRBV10-3 to TRBJ2-4; D is perhaps TRBD2 (5 bases). This CDR3 contains 14 residues. V was shortened by 4 bases and J by 0 bases, with 7 bases between the two germline ends. Germline loops: CDR1 ENHRY, CDR2 SYGVKD. The CDR3 DNA is TGTGCCATCAGTGCTGGACTAGCCAAAAACATTCAGTACTTC. Its protein product is CAISAGLAKNIQYF.

The CDR3 here is CASSPIGLASSYNEQFF. In DNA, the CDR3 is TGCGCCAGCAGCCCAATCGGACTAGCGTCCTCCTACAATGAGCAGTTCTTC. V gene TRBV4-3 combines with J gene TRBJ2-1; 9 nucleotides match TRBD2. V gave up 4 bases and J gave up 0 bases; unmatched junction bases: 7. This CDR3 comprises 17 residues. Germline CDR1 and CDR2: LGHNA and YSLEER.

The V call is TRBV7-9, the J call TRBJ1-1; no clear D. CDR3 length: 14 residues. Germline V lookup: CDR1 SEHNR, CDR2 FQNEAQ (reference sequence). V was pared by 3 bases and J by 3 bases, with 11 bases between. CDR3 DNA: TGTGCCAGCAGCTTCTCGGGAGGGTACACTGAAGCTTTCTTT. Protein product: CASSFSGGYTEAFF.

The gene calls are TRBV28 and TRBJ1-2; 8 positions agree with TRBD1. V trimming: 2 bases; J trimming: 2 bases; junction bases outside the gene matches: 13. The germline gives CDR1 MDHEN, CDR2 SYDVKM. This CDR3 has 18 residues. DNA for the CDR3: TGTGCCAGCAGTTTAGATGGACAGGGAGAATTGGCAAACTATGGCTACACCTTC. It translates to CASSLDGQGELANYGYTF.

V is TRBV18 and J is TRBJ1-2, with 9 bases that match TRBD1. The V segment lost 2 bases and the J segment 2 bases; nucleotides outside the gene matches: 6. This CDR3 region has 16 residues. The germline CDR1 and CDR2 sequences are KGHSH and LQKENI. CDR3 sequence reads: CASSPTRTGANYGYTF. CDR3 DNA sequence: TGTGCCAGCTCACCAACCCGGACAGGGGCAAACTATGGCTACACCTTC.

The gene calls are TRBV18 and TRBJ1-2; D gene uncertain. The CDR3 consists of 16 residues. Trimming took off 2 bases at V and 1 base at J, with 14 bases between the two ends. Germline CDR1 and CDR2: KGHSH and LQKENI. CDR3 region: CASSPGFEGDNYGYTF. CDR3 coding DNA: TGTGCCAGCTCACCAGGATTTGAGGGAGATAACTATGGCTACACCTTC.

The chain employs TRBV30 and TRBJ2-7; the match to TRBD2 covers 7 bases. CDR1 and CDR2 from the germline V gene are GTSNPN and SVGIG (reference sequence). The CDR3 sequence is 17 residues long. V was pared by 1 base and J by 3 bases, with 15 bases of the junction left unmatched. The CDR3 loop is CAWSEARLWEGRYEQYF. The DNA of the CDR3 is TGTGCCTGGAGTGAAGCCCGATTGTGGGAGGGCCGCTACGAGCAGTACTTC.

V gene TRBV5-1 combines with J gene TRBJ2-1, with D possibly matching TRBD2 (5 bases). Trimming left V 0 bases short and J 0 bases short, with 16 bases between. This CDR3 spans 18 amino acids. Germline CDR1 is SGHRS and CDR2 is YFSETQ. The CDR3 nucleotides read TGCGCCAGCAGCTTGGCCTTAAAGCCGAGCGGCTCCTACAATGAGCAGTTCTTC. It yields the protein CASSLALKPSGSYNEQFF. Drawing the rest from reference TRBV5-1 and TRBJ2-1, the complete variable domain is KAGVTQTPRYLIKTRGQQVTLSCSPISGHRSVSWYQQTPGQGLQFLFEYFSETQRNKGNFPGRFSGRQFSNSRSEMNVSTLELGDSALYLCASSLALKPSGSYNEQFFGPGTRLTVL.

The chain is built from TRBV28 and TRBJ1-2, with D unclear. Germline V gene sequence: CDR1 MDHEN, CDR2 SYDVKM. This CDR3 comprises 12 residues. Trimming took 2 bases from V and 6 from J, leaving 7 bases between them. The CDR3 region has the DNA TGTGCCAGCAGTTTAAGGGAGCATGGCTACACCTTC. It specifies CASSLREHGYTF.

The CDR3 nucleotides read TGTGCCAGCAGCTTAGAGGCAGGGGGTAACTATGGCTACACCTTC. Its protein product is CASSLEAGGNYGYTF. The chain combines TRBV7-9 with TRBJ1-2; 7 positions agree with TRBD1. With 1 base clipped from V and 1 base from J, the junction kept 3 bases outside the gene matches. Germline CDR1 reads SEHNR; CDR2 reads FQNEAQ (reference sequence). The CDR3 has 15 amino acids.

This chain uses TRBV29-1 with TRBJ2-7; TRBD1 aligns across 8 bases. J was trimmed by 2 bases and V by 4 bases; bases with no gene match: 7. The length of the CDR3 is 14 residues. CDR1 SQVTM and CDR2 ANQGSEA come from the germline V gene. The CDR3 here is CSVVDRETTYEQYF. DNA of the CDR3: TGCAGCGTTGTGGACAGGGAAACAACCTACGAGCAGTACTTC.

The CDR3 here is CASSLPRTSPHDEQYF. The CDR3 DNA reads as TGTGCCAGCAGTTTACCGCGTACTAGTCCCCACGACGAGCAGTACTTC. This sequence joins TRBV6-6 and TRBJ2-7; D is perhaps TRBD2 (5 bases). CDR1 MNHNY and CDR2 SVGAGI come from the germline V gene (reference sequence). The CDR3 totals 16 residues. Trimming pared 4 bases from V and 5 bases from J, leaving 21 bases between.

The chain is built from TRBV28 and TRBJ2-7, with TRBD2 as a possible D gene (6 bases). Per the germline V gene, CDR1 is MDHEN and CDR2 is SYDVKM. The CDR3 contains 14 residues. V gave up 6 bases and J gave up 2 bases, with 14 bases separating them. CDR3: CASSPRDSPYEQYF. The CDR3 coding sequence is TGTGCCAGCAGCCCCCGGGACTCACCCTACGAGCAGTACTTC.

The V and J genes are TRBV6-5 and TRBJ2-7; D is ambiguous. Germline V gene sequence: CDR1 MNHEY, CDR2 SVGAGI. The CDR3 runs 15 residues. The V end was cut by 2 bases, the J end by 5 bases, with 16 bases between. CDR3 sequence: CASSYALSRLDEQYF. The CDR3 nucleotides are TGTGCCAGCAGTTACGCACTTAGTCGTTTGGACGAGCAGTACTTC.

This chain uses TRBV4-2 with TRBJ2-5; D is perhaps TRBD2 (7 bases). CDR1 and CDR2 from the germline V gene are LGHNA and YNFKEQ. Trimming pared 0 bases from V and 5 bases from J, leaving 16 bases between. The CDR3 is made up of 16 amino acids. The CDR3 loop is CASSQEGGLADETQYF. Written as DNA, the CDR3 is TGTGCCAGCAGCCAAGAAGGGGGGCTAGCGGACGAGACCCAGTACTTC.

The chain links TRBV5-1 to TRBJ1-4, with a weak D call TRBD1 (6 bases). The CDR3 is 20 amino acids. The V gene lost 0 bases and the J gene lost 0 bases, with 21 bases spanning the gap. In germline, CDR1 is SGHRS, CDR2 YFSETQ. In nucleotides, the CDR3 is TGCGCCAGCAGCTTGGTAGGGGGAAGCCTCATCACTGCAACTAATGAAAAACTGTTTTTT. Protein: CASSLVGGSLITATNEKLFF.

This clone was observed a single time. This chain joins TRBV25-1 and TRBJ2-3; TRBD2 aligns across 12 bases. The germline V gene has CDR1 MGHDK and CDR2 SYGVNS. CDR3 length: 16 residues. V trimming: 4 bases; J trimming: 4 bases; junction bases outside the gene matches: 6. The CDR3 DNA reads as TGTGCCAGCAGTGCCACGACTAGCGGGAGACCAGATACGCAGTATTTT. This encodes CASSATTSGRPDTQYF.

The J gene is TRBJ2-2, the V gene TRBV10-1, with D possibly being TRBD2 (6 bases). Germline CDR1 and CDR2: WNHNN and SYGVQD (reference sequence). Trimming took 4 bases from V and 4 from J, leaving 16 bases between them. CDR3 length: 16 amino acids. The DNA for the CDR3 is TGCGCCAGCAGTGCGTCCCGGGAGTACGCCACCGGGGAGCTGTTTTTT. Translated, it gives CASSASREYATGELFF.